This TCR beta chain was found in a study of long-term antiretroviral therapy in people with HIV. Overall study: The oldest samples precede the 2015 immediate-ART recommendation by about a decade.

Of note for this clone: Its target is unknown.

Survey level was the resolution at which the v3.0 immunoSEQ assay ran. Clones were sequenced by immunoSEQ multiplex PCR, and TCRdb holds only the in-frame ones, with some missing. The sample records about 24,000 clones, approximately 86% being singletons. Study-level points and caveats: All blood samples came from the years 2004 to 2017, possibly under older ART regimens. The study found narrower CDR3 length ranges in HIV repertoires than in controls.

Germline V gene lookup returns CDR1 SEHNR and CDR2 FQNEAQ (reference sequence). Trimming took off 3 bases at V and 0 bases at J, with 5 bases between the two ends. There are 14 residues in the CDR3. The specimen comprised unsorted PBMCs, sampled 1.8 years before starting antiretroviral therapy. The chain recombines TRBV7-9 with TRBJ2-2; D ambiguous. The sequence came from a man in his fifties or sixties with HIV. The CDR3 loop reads CASSFTTNTGELFF. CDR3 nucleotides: TGTGCCAGCAGCTTCACGACGAACACCGGGGAGCTGTTTTTT.